This is a list of T cell receptor beta chains from one sample in a study of control samples from healthy donors and cancer patients. The repertoire was sequenced with immunoSEQ multiplex PCR; TCRdb's copy has only in-frame clones and lacks some. The top ten clones hold more than 1.3% of a sample with about 180,000 clones, 90% of them seen once. Sequencing input: blood. Source of these receptors: a woman aged 50 to 65 in good health. The CDR3 runs from the conserved cysteine through the conserved F or W. The order of the fields is clone size, D gene, J gene, V gene, CDR3 protein, CDR3 DNA. The D gene is left open where the match is weak. For some rows the clone size is stated as once, few or many, or as a class when expanded; others skip it.

>.|TRBD1|TRBJ2-1|TRBV7-9
CASSNTGVGEQFF
TGTGCCAGCAGCAATACAGGGGTAGGTGAGCAGTTCTTC
>.|.|TRBJ2-5|TRBV30
CAWAGTFQETQYF
TGTGCCTGGGCTGGGACATTCCAAGAGACCCAGTACTTC
>once|.|TRBJ1-4|TRBV5-4
CASSWEAEKLFF
TGTGCCAGCAGCTGGGAGGCCGAAAAACTGTTTTTT
>.|.|TRBJ2-1|TRBV6-2/TRBV6-3
CASSRLNEQFF
TGTGCCAGCAGCAGACTTAATGAGCAGTTCTTC
>few|TRBD1|TRBJ1-6|TRBV27
CASSQIIGQGGLNSPLHF
TGTGCCAGCAGTCAAATAATCGGACAGGGAGGTCTCAATTCACCCCTCCACTTT
>.|.|TRBJ2-7|TRBV5-1
CASSLQRSYEQYF
TGCGCCAGCAGCTTGCAAAGGTCCTACGAGCAGTACTTC
>.|.|TRBJ1-2|TRBV9
CASSATGTRSYGYTF
TGTGCCAGCAGCGCCACAGGGACCCGGTCGTATGGCTACACCTTC
>.|.|TRBJ1-2|TRBV28
CASSLGAGNYGYTF
TGTGCCAGCAGTTTGGGGGCGGGTAACTATGGCTACACCTTC
>.|.|TRBJ1-2|TRBV3-1/TRBV3-2
CASSQIGSHLYGYTF
TGTGCCAGCAGCCAAATAGGATCCCATCTCTATGGCTACACCTTC
>.|.|TRBJ1-2|TRBV4-1
CASSQGPSRTF
TGCGCCAGCAGCCAGGGACCGTCGAGGACCTTC
>once|.|TRBJ2-5|TRBV5-6
CASSRTRGEETQYF
TGTGCCAGCAGCCGAACCAGGGGGGAAGAGACCCAGTACTTC
>.|TRBD2|TRBJ2-1|TRBV10-3
CAISLSTSGSYNEQFF
TGTGCCATCAGTTTATCAACTAGCGGGAGCTACAATGAGCAGTTCTTC
>.|TRBD2|TRBJ2-1|TRBV5-1
CASSLDIAGGYNEQFF
TGCGCCAGCAGCTTGGACATTGCGGGGGGGTACAATGAGCAGTTCTTC
>.|TRBD2|TRBJ2-7|TRBV10-3
CAISESPSGSSYEQYF
TGTGCCATCAGTGAGTCGCCTAGCGGAAGCTCCTACGAGCAGTACTTC
>.|.|TRBJ1-1|TRBV6-5
CASSNRDTEAFF
TGTGCCAGCAGTAACCGGGACACTGAAGCTTTCTTT
>few|TRBD1|TRBJ2-7|TRBV6-5
CASSFSGQGDLEQYF
TGTGCCAGCAGTTTCTCGGGACAGGGAGACCTCGAGCAGTACTTC
>.|TRBD2|TRBJ2-1|TRBV7-3
CASSTQGTSGRGEVF
TGTGCCAGCAGCACCCAAGGGACTAGCGGGAGAGGGGAGGTCTTC
>once|TRBD2|TRBJ2-1|TRBV7-2
CASSASGRSRQFF
TGTGCCAGCAGCGCTAGCGGGAGGTCAAGGCAGTTCTTC
>.|TRBD1|TRBJ2-3|TRBV4-1
CASSQDRVRTDTQYF
TGCGCCAGCAGCCAGGACAGGGTGCGGACAGATACGCAGTATTTT
>.|.|TRBJ2-5|TRBV19
CASSISLGLDKETQYF
TGTGCCAGTAGTATAAGCTTGGGACTGGATAAAGAGACCCAGTACTTC
>.|TRBD2|TRBJ2-1|TRBV4-1
CASSQEAPGTSGLSSYNEQFF
TGCGCCAGCAGCCAAGAAGCCCCCGGGACTAGCGGTTTAAGCTCCTACAATGAGCAGTTCTTC
>.|.|TRBJ1-3|TRBV15
CATSRVRGDTIYF
TGTGCCACCAGCAGAGTCAGAGGGGACACCATATATTTT
>.|TRBD1|TRBJ1-2|TRBV7-2
CASSLDRGNYGYTF
TGTGCCAGCAGCTTAGACAGGGGTAACTATGGCTACACCTTC
>.|TRBD2|TRBJ2-7|TRBV6-5
CASSTGGLLSYEQYF
TGTGCCAGCAGTACCGGGGGACTACTCTCCTACGAGCAGTACTTC
>.|.|TRBJ1-4|TRBV5-8
CASSLPGHDEKLFF
TGTGCCAGCAGCTTGCCAGGACATGATGAAAAACTGTTTTTT